What follows describes a single TCR beta chain. Its antigen is not identified. This sample was taken from a study of cytomegalovirus exposure and HLA in healthy donors. Study outcomes and limitations: TRBV6-2, TRBV6-3 and some other V segments were excluded as indistinguishable.

CDR3 size: 14 residues. The V gene's germline CDR1 is SGHAT and CDR2 FQNNGV. Trimming took off 6 bases at V and 8 bases at J, with 19 bases between the two ends. PCR amplification relied on 60 Vbeta primers (plus 13 Jbeta primers). TCRdb keeps only in-frame clones here, not all; method: immunoSEQ multiplex PCR. Of about 160,000 clones listed, around 80% are singletons. The sequencing sample was made of PBMCs. The V gene is TRBV11-2, the J gene TRBJ1-2; a possible D gene is TRBD1 (5 bases). This clonotype was sampled from a woman between 40 and 50 years old in good health and CMV-seropositive. CDR3 sequence (DNA): TGTGCCAGCAGTCCCCCCGGGGGAGCGAGAGGCTACACCTTC. It encodes CASSPPGGARGYTF.